Listed below are T cell receptor beta chains from one sample, sequenced in a study of regulatory T cells in long-lasting Graves disease. TCRdb re-called the multiplex PCR reads with MiXCR, one entry per CDR3 protein. Here the sample spans roughly 420,000 distinct CDR3 sequences, around 15% being singletons. These same data were also listed under a study on T cells in Graves' hyperthyroidism and ophthalmopathy.

The sample was peripheral blood mononuclear cells (PBMCs), taken at new diagnosis, from a patient treated with antithyroid drugs. Every receptor here comes from a young woman with Graves disease. Both conserved end residues are part of each CDR3. D genes are given only for firm matches. Not all rows give a size; the values are once, few, many and, for expanded clones, a class.

V	D	J	size	DNA	CDR3
TRBV18	TRBD2	TRBJ2-7	many	TGTGCCAGCTCACCACCCAGCGGGAGTAACGAGCAGTACTTC	CASSPPSGSNEQYF
TRBV5-1	NA	TRBJ2-1	many	TGCGCCAGCGCGAGAATCCAGGGTGGGGGATCCAATGAGCAGTTCTTC	CASARIQGGGSNEQFF
TRBV27	TRBD1	TRBJ1-2	NA	TGTGCCAGCAGTCTCGGGACAGGGAGGGATGGCTACACCTTC	CASSLGTGRDGYTF
TRBV5-1	NA	TRBJ2-2	NA	TGCGCCAGCAGCGCGGGACACACGAACACCGGGGAGCTGTTTTTT	CASSAGHTNTGELFF
TRBV12-3/TRBV12-4	NA	TRBJ1-2	many	TGTGCCAGCAGTGTAGGGACTGGACAGATGAGGCACACCTTC	CASSVGTGQMRHTF
TRBV6-2/TRBV6-3	TRBD1	TRBJ2-7	NA	TGTGCCAGCAGTGAGCTCTCGACAGGGGGGAAGGACGAGCAGTACTTC	CASSELSTGGKDEQYF
TRBV19	NA	TRBJ2-1	many	TGTGCCAGTAGCTTCCCAGAGGGCACCTACAATGAGCAGTTCTTC	CASSFPEGTYNEQFF
TRBV20-1	NA	TRBJ2-7	few	TGCAGTGTCCCGCCGGCGACTAGGTACGACGAGCAGTACTTC	CSVPPATRYDEQYF
TRBV6-2/TRBV6-3	NA	TRBJ2-3	NA	TGTGCCAGCAGTACCGAATTGGCAGATACGCAGTATTTT	CASSTELADTQYF
TRBV20-1	NA	TRBJ2-1	many	TGCAGTGCTAGGCGGGTCTCCTACAATGAGCAGTTCTTC	CSARRVSYNEQFF
TRBV9	NA	TRBJ2-7	many	TGTGCCAGCAGCGTGTCCGGGACGTCTACCCACGAGCAGTACTTC	CASSVSGTSTHEQYF
TRBV29-1	NA	TRBJ2-5	many	TGCAGCGTCGGATATTTCACTTCGACAGGATTAAAGAGGGAGACCCAGTACTTC	CSVGYFTSTGLKRETQYF
TRBV3-1	TRBD2	TRBJ2-3	NA	TGTGCCAGCAGCAGAGCCCGTGCGGGAGGAATAGATACGCAGTATTTT	CASSRARAGGIDTQYF
TRBV14	NA	TRBJ1-2	NA	TGTGCCAGCAGCCAAGATCGGTACAGCACCGTCTCTGGCTACACCTTC	CASSQDRYSTVSGYTF
TRBV13	NA	TRBJ2-7	many	TGTGCCAGCAGCTTTCTGGGGTATGCCTACGAGCAGTACTTC	CASSFLGYAYEQYF
TRBV7-9	TRBD2	TRBJ2-7	NA	TGTGCCAGCAGCTCTGCTAGCGGGACCTCCTACGAGCAGTACTTC	CASSSASGTSYEQYF
TRBV11-2	NA	TRBJ1-3	many	TGTGCCAGCAGCCAAACGGGGGCTGGAAACACCATATATTTT	CASSQTGAGNTIYF
TRBV28	TRBD2	TRBJ2-2	many	TGTGCCAGCATTCTAGCGGGGAACACCGGGGAGCTGTTTTTT	CASILAGNTGELFF
TRBV9	TRBD2	TRBJ2-1	NA	TGTGCCAGCAGCCTAGCGGGAGTAGGGTACAGTGAGCAGTTCTTC	CASSLAGVGYSEQFF
TRBV11-2	NA	TRBJ1-2	many	TGTGCCAGCTCCGAAGGGGGGCATAGCTATGGCTACACCTTC	CASSEGGHSYGYTF
TRBV27	TRBD1	TRBJ2-1	few	TGTGCCAGCAGTCCACTAGGGACAGGGGGGACTTCGCAGTTCTTC	CASSPLGTGGTSQFF
TRBV5-1	NA	TRBJ2-5	NA	TGCGCCAGCAGCCCGTGGGTTCAAAGCACAGGGACCGTCCAAGAGACCCAGTACTTC	CASSPWVQSTGTVQETQYF
TRBV28	NA	TRBJ1-6	many	TGTGCCAGCAGTTTCCCTCGGACTGGAGACTCCTATAATTCACCCCTCCACTTT	CASSFPRTGDSYNSPLHF